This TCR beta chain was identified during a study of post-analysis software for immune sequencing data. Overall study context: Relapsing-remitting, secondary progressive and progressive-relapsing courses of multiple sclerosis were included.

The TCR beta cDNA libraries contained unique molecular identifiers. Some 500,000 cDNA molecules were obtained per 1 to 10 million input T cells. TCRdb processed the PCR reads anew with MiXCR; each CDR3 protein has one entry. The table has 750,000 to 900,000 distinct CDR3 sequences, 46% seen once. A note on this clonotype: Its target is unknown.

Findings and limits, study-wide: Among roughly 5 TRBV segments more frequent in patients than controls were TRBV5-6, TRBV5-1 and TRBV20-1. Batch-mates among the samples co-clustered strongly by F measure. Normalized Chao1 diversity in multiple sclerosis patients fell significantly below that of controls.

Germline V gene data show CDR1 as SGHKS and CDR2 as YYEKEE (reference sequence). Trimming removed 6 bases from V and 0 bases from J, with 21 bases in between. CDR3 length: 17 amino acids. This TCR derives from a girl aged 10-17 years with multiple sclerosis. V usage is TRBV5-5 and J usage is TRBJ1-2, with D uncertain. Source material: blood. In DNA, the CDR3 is TGTGCCAGCACCAAGGGTCCCTATGAACGCGCTAACTATGGCTACACCTTC. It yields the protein CASTKGPYERANYGYTF. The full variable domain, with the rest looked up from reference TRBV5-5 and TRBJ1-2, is DAGVTQSPTHLIKTRGQQVTLRCSPISGHKSVSWYQQVLGQGPQFIFQYYEKEERGRGNFPDRFSARQFPNYSSELNVNALLLGDSALYLCASTKGPYERANYGYTFGSGTRLTVV.